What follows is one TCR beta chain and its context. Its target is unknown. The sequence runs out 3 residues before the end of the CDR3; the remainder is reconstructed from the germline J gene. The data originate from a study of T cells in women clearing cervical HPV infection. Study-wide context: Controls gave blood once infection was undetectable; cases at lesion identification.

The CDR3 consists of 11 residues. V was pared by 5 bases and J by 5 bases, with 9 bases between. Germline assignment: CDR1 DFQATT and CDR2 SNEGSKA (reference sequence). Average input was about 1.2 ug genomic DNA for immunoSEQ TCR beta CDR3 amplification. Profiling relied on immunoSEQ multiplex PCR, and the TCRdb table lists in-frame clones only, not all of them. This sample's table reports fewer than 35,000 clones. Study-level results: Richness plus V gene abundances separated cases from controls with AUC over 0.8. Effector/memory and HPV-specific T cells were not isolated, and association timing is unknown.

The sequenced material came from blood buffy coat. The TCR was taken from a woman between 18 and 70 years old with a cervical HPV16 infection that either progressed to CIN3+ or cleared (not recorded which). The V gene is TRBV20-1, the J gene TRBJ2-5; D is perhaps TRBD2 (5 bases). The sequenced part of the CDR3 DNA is TGCAGTGCTCTCAGGAGGGAGACC. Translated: CSALRRET. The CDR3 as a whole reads CSALRRETQYF.